A single sample gave rise to the 14 T cell receptor beta chains below, sequenced in a study of metastatic and nonmetastatic thyroid tumors. TCRdb re-called the PCR reads with MiXCR. Among roughly 30,000 clones, more than 10% were seen once, and the ten largest hold 15% to 20%. Among the patients, none had received any treatment before thyroid surgery. Specimen: blood. The source is a female donor with papillary thyroid cancer or a benign thyroid nodule (not recorded which). Some clones in this sample may be carry-over from other donors' samples.

This clone has ten or more counts. This chain links TRBV24-1 with TRBJ2-3, with D perhaps TRBD2 (5 bases). The CDR3 extends over 15 amino acids. Germline loops: CDR1 KGHDR, CDR2 SFDVKD. V dropped 10 bases and J dropped 4 bases, with 20 bases sitting between them. The CDR3 DNA reads as TGTGCCACGTCTAGCAGCGATTCAGGACCAGATACGCAGTATTTT. It yields the protein CATSSSDSGPDTQYF.

There are a few counts of this clone. This may come from a read error, since a much larger clone is one base off. The same CDR3 arises from other DNA sequences in this sample as well. This rearrangement joins TRBV7-7 to TRBJ1-1; a possible D gene is TRBD1 (5 bases). Germline assignment: CDR1 SSHAT and CDR2 FNYEAQ (reference sequence). The CDR3 is made up of 15 amino acids. The CDR3 bases are TGTGCTAGCAGCTTACGTCCGGGACCACTCACTGAAGCTTTCTTT. It yields the protein CASSLRPGPLTEAFF. Full variable domain (remainder filled in from reference TRBV7-7 and TRBJ1-1): GAGVSQSPRYKVTKRGQDVTLRCDPISSHATLYWYQQALGQGPEFLTYFNYEAQPDKSGLPSDRFSAERPEGSISTLTIQRTEQRDSAMYRCASSLRPGPLTEAFFGQGTRLTVV.

Ten or more counts support this clone. The chain joins TRBV7-9 to TRBJ1-2; D gene ambiguous. The CDR3 is 15 amino acids. Per germline, CDR1 SEHNR and CDR2 FQNEAQ (reference sequence). V was cut by 5 bases and J by 5 bases, with 18 bases left in between. Here the CDR3 reads CASSQNTDGPYGYTF. CDR3 DNA sequence: TGTGCCAGCAGCCAGAACACGGACGGACCGTATGGCTACACCTTC.

This clone was counted at least ten times. The chain joins TRBV24-1 to TRBJ2-3; a weak D match, TRBD1 (5 bases). This CDR3 region has 14 residues. V lost 4 bases and J lost 4, with 11 bases in between. In germline, CDR1 is KGHDR, CDR2 SFDVKD. CDR3: CATSEPQGSDTQYF. In nucleotides, the CDR3 is TGTGCCACCAGTGAACCCCAGGGTTCAGATACGCAGTATTTT.

About this clone itself: A much larger clone lies one base from this, so it may be a read error. The same CDR3 can be traced to other DNA sequences in this sample. The V and J genes are TRBV9 and TRBJ1-1; 7 bases line up with TRBD1. The CDR3 is made up of 16 amino acids. J gave up 0 bases and V 4 bases, and 9 bases lay outside the gene matches. The germline gives CDR1 SGDLS, CDR2 YYNGEE. The CDR3 DNA sequence: TGTGCCAGCAGCCCAACAGGGGATGTCTTGAACACTGAAGCTTTCTTT. This encodes CASSPTGDVLNTEAFF.

This clone came up many times. V and J are TRBV20-1 and TRBJ1-6; D uncertain. Germline values: CDR1 DFQATT, CDR2 SNEGSKA (reference sequence). The CDR3 consists of 15 residues. V was trimmed by 6 bases and J by 10 bases, leaving 22 bases between them. This CDR3 reads CSAGGRVMSSSPLHF. The CDR3 nucleotides read TGCAGTGCAGGAGGGAGGGTTATGTCCTCCTCACCCCTCCACTTT.

In its sample, this clone ranks as medium-sized. CDR3 bases: TGTGCCAGCAGTTACTCATTTGAGACCTCTGGAAACACCATATATTTT. Its translation: CASSYSFETSGNTIYF. This chain uses TRBV6-5 with TRBJ1-3; no firm D call. The CDR3 is made up of 16 amino acids. V was cut by 0 bases and J by 0 bases, with 9 bases left in between. Looked up from germline, CDR1 is MNHEY and CDR2 is SVGAGI.

This clone was seen at least ten times. This chain links TRBV9 with TRBJ2-3; 9 bases align to TRBD2. Germline trimming cut 0 bases from V and 6 bases from J; bases unmatched to any gene: 17. Germline assignment: CDR1 SGDLS and CDR2 YYNGEE. This CDR3 comprises 19 residues. The CDR3 sequence is CASSVGSSGSARLLDTQYF. The CDR3 DNA is TGTGCCAGCAGCGTAGGCAGTAGCGGGAGTGCCCGCCTCTTGGATACGCAGTATTTT.

This chain connects TRBV19 to TRBJ2-3; D remains ambiguous. Deletions cut 6 bases from V and 4 bases from J, with 20 bases between. The CDR3 is 16 amino acids. The germline V gene has CDR1 LNHDA and CDR2 SQIVND (reference sequence). The CDR3 region has the DNA TGTGCCAGTAGCCTTTCTCGTCCCCTACTCCCAGATACGCAGTATTTT. This encodes CASSLSRPLLPDTQYF.

As for this clone: One end of the junction does not line up with germline, which may come from a read error. CDR3 DNA: TGTGCCAGCAGGCTTCATTCCAGGGGCACTGAAGGTTGCTTT. Translated: CASRLHSRGTEGCF. V usage is TRBV6-1 and J usage is TRBJ1-1; the D gene is possibly TRBD1 (6 bases). Germline V CDR1 and CDR2: MNHNS, SASEGT. This CDR3 contains 14 residues.

The chain employs TRBV9 and TRBJ1-2; 8 nucleotides match TRBD1. V lost 4 bases to trimming and J lost 6 bases; unmatched junction nucleotides: 8. This CDR3 spans 14 amino acids. Germline-derived CDR1 and CDR2 are SGDLS and YYNGEE. CDR3 nucleotides: TGTGCCAGCAGCCAAAACCAGGGGGCTGATGGCTACACCTTC. Translation: CASSQNQGADGYTF.

CDR3 DNA sequence: TGTGCCATCAGTGAGTCGGGTTGGCAGGCCTCCTACGAGCAGTACTTC. Protein sequence: CAISESGWQASYEQYF. The rearrangement joins TRBV10-3 to TRBJ2-7; no firm D call. The V end was cut by 0 bases, the J end by 0 bases, with 12 bases between. Germline V gene lookup returns CDR1 ENHRY and CDR2 SYGVKD. This CDR3 contains 16 residues.

Comments on this clone: This specimen includes other DNA sequences encoding the same CDR3. The rearrangement uses TRBV5-6 and TRBJ2-5, with a tentative D call TRBD2 (5 bases). V lost 4 bases, J lost 2 bases, and 12 bases lay in between. The CDR3 is made up of 14 amino acids. Germline CDR1 SGHDT, CDR2 YYEEEE. CDR3 in DNA: TGTGCCAGCAGCCTGGGTGGAGGTCAAGAGACCCAGTACTTC. Protein product: CASSLGGGQETQYF. Combining the CDR3 with reference TRBV5-6 and TRBJ2-5 gives the whole variable domain DAGVTQSPTHLIKTRGQQVTLRCSPKSGHDTVSWYQQALGQGPQFIFQYYEEEERQRGNFPDRFSGHQFPNYSSELNVNALLLGDSALYLCASSLGGGQETQYFGPGTRLLVL.

This clone was observed at least ten times. Here the CDR3 DNA reads TGTGCTAGTGGGGGTGGGGTGTTAATCACAATGAACACTGAAGCTTTCTTT. Protein product: CASGGGVLITMNTEAFF. This chain links TRBV12-5 with TRBJ1-1; D is uncertain. Germline V gene lookup returns CDR1 LGHNT and CDR2 FRNRAP. Trimming removed 6 bases from V and 0 bases from J, with 20 bases in between. CDR3 size: 17 residues.